This T cell receptor beta chain stems from a study of vaccination effects on CD4 cells after COVID-19. Trimming removed 5 bases from V and 0 bases from J, with 14 bases in between. The length of the CDR3 is 16 residues. Per the germline V gene, CDR1 is SEHNR and CDR2 is FQNEAQ (reference sequence). Assay used: immunoSEQ multiplex PCR; TCRdb lists only in-frame clones, some missing. Of 50,000 to 65,000 clones in the sample, about four fifths are singletons; the top ten hold about 2.4%. After expansion with viral peptide pools in the ViraFEST assay, antigen-specific CD4+ T cells were sequenced. Between days 9 and 11 of culture, CD4+ T cells were separated out. The authors exchanged half the medium for IL-2 medium on days 3 and 7. As for this clone: No antigen is known for it.

The sequence was collected from a human donor who received a COVID-19 vaccine. The chain couples TRBV7-9 to TRBJ1-3; D gene uncertain. Material: CD4+ T cells from PBMCs cultured with HCoV-229E spike peptides, obtained before COVID-19 vaccination. The DNA for the CDR3 is TGTGCCAGCAGCAAAACCAGGCAAAGCTCTGGAAACACCATATATTTT. As protein: CASSKTRQSSGNTIYF.